The rows below give T cell receptor beta chains drawn from one sample of a study of shared clonotypes between healthy human individuals. Here immunoSEQ multiplex PCR was the method, and the copy in TCRdb shows in-frame clones only, minus some. The sample has hundreds of thousands of clones; approximately 79% are singletons. Material for sequencing was memory CD4+ T cells sorted from blood. All receptors derive from a woman in her twenties or thirties in good health. Both conserved end residues are part of each CDR3. The D gene is left open where the match is weak. Clone size, where shown, is once, few, many, or a class for clones that have expanded.

clone_size: few
j_call: TRBJ2-1
v_call: TRBV7-3
d_call: .
cdr3_nt: TGTGCCAGCAGCTCCAGGGCACATGGCTCCTACAATGAGCAGTTCTTC
cdr3_aa: CASSSRAHGSYNEQFF

clone_size: .
j_call: TRBJ2-1
v_call: TRBV7-6
d_call: TRBD1
cdr3_nt: TGTGCCAGCAGCTCACAGGGGTACAATGAGCAGTTCTTC
cdr3_aa: CASSSQGYNEQFF

clone_size: few
j_call: TRBJ2-5
v_call: TRBV2
d_call: .
cdr3_nt: TGTGCCAGCACGCAGGAGGAGACCCAGTACTTC
cdr3_aa: CASTQEETQYF

clone_size: .
j_call: TRBJ2-1
v_call: TRBV11-2
d_call: .
cdr3_nt: TGTGCCAGCAGCACGGGACTCTACAATGAGCAGTTCTTC
cdr3_aa: CASSTGLYNEQFF

clone_size: .
j_call: TRBJ2-5
v_call: TRBV25-1
d_call: .
cdr3_nt: TGTGCCAGCAGTGAATCGTTCGCTCGAGGGGGAGAGACCCAGTACTTC
cdr3_aa: CASSESFARGGETQYF

clone_size: .
j_call: TRBJ2-1
v_call: TRBV10-1
d_call: TRBD2
cdr3_nt: TGCGCCAGCAGTGAGACCGGCGGGGGACTCAATGAGCAGTTCTTC
cdr3_aa: CASSETGGGLNEQFF

clone_size: few
j_call: TRBJ2-2
v_call: TRBV18
d_call: .
cdr3_nt: TGTGCCAGCTCACAACAGGAGCACACCGGGGAGCTGTTTTTT
cdr3_aa: CASSQQEHTGELFF

clone_size: .
j_call: TRBJ2-5
v_call: TRBV18
d_call: .
cdr3_nt: TGTGCCAGCTCACCGTCTCAGCAAGAGACCCAGTACTTC
cdr3_aa: CASSPSQQETQYF

clone_size: .
j_call: TRBJ1-3
v_call: TRBV30
d_call: TRBD1
cdr3_nt: TGTGCCTGTGGGACAGGGGGTGGAAACACCATATATTTT
cdr3_aa: CACGTGGGNTIYF

clone_size: .
j_call: TRBJ2-3
v_call: TRBV19
d_call: TRBD1
cdr3_nt: TGTGCCAGTAGTAGACAGGGCCCAGATACGCAGTATTTT
cdr3_aa: CASSRQGPDTQYF

clone_size: .
j_call: TRBJ2-7
v_call: TRBV6-6
d_call: TRBD1
cdr3_nt: TGTGTGACGCAGGGGGACTACGAGCAGTACTTC
cdr3_aa: CVTQGDYEQYF

clone_size: .
j_call: TRBJ2-6
v_call: TRBV28
d_call: .
cdr3_nt: TGTGCCAGCATCGCGGGGTCAGCCATTGGTGGGGCCAACGTCCTGACTTTC
cdr3_aa: CASIAGSAIGGANVLTF

clone_size: once
j_call: TRBJ2-6
v_call: TRBV4-2
d_call: .
cdr3_nt: TGTGCCAGCAGCCAATCCGCAGTTACAACAGGGGCCAACGTCCTGACTTTC
cdr3_aa: CASSQSAVTTGANVLTF

clone_size: .
j_call: TRBJ2-1
v_call: TRBV28
d_call: TRBD1
cdr3_nt: TGTGCCTGCGGACAGGGATTTAGTGAGCAGTTCTTC
cdr3_aa: CACGQGFSEQFF

clone_size: .
j_call: TRBJ2-1
v_call: TRBV7-9
d_call: TRBD2
cdr3_nt: TGTGCCAGCAGCCCTGGACTAGCGGGAGTGGATGAGCAGTTCTTC
cdr3_aa: CASSPGLAGVDEQFF

clone_size: few
j_call: TRBJ1-1
v_call: TRBV6-1
d_call: .
cdr3_nt: TGTGCCAGCAGTTGGACAGACTTAAACACTGAAGCTTTCTTT
cdr3_aa: CASSWTDLNTEAFF

clone_size: many
j_call: TRBJ2-4
v_call: TRBV6-1
d_call: TRBD2
cdr3_nt: TGTGCCAGCAGCGTTCTAGCGGGAAAGGACATTCAGTACTTC
cdr3_aa: CASSVLAGKDIQYF

clone_size: .
j_call: TRBJ2-3
v_call: TRBV5-4
d_call: TRBD2
cdr3_nt: TGTGCCAGCAGCCTCTCAGGACTAGCGGGGGTCACAGATACGCAGTATTTT
cdr3_aa: CASSLSGLAGVTDTQYF

clone_size: .
j_call: TRBJ2-7
v_call: TRBV30
d_call: .
cdr3_nt: TGTGCCGGAAACTCCCTGACGGGTATCTACGAGCAGTACTTC
cdr3_aa: CAGNSLTGIYEQYF

clone_size: few
j_call: TRBJ2-5
v_call: TRBV30
d_call: TRBD2
cdr3_nt: TGTGCCTGGAGGCTAGCGGGTCAAGAGACCCAGTACTTC
cdr3_aa: CAWRLAGQETQYF

clone_size: .
j_call: TRBJ2-3
v_call: TRBV13
d_call: .
cdr3_nt: TGTGCCAGCAATGTGGGGGGAGTCGAACCAGATACGCAGTATTTT
cdr3_aa: CASNVGGVEPDTQYF

clone_size: .
j_call: TRBJ2-7
v_call: TRBV10-2
d_call: TRBD2
cdr3_nt: TGCGCCAGCAGAGCCGGGACTAGTGGGGACTACGAGCAGTACTTC
cdr3_aa: CASRAGTSGDYEQYF

clone_size: .
j_call: TRBJ2-1
v_call: TRBV19
d_call: TRBD2
cdr3_nt: TGTGCCATCAGCGGGGGCAATGAGCAGTTCTTC
cdr3_aa: CAISGGNEQFF

clone_size: .
j_call: TRBJ2-7
v_call: TRBV7-9
d_call: .
cdr3_nt: TGTGCCAGCGCCGCAAGTCAGGGGCTTTCCTACGAGCAGTACTTC
cdr3_aa: CASAASQGLSYEQYF

clone_size: .
j_call: TRBJ2-7
v_call: TRBV5-1
d_call: .
cdr3_nt: TGCGCCAGCAGTCGGACGCACGACCTCTCCTACGAGCAGTACTTC
cdr3_aa: CASSRTHDLSYEQYF

clone_size: .
j_call: TRBJ2-3
v_call: TRBV4-2
d_call: TRBD2
cdr3_nt: TGTGCCAGCAGCCAATCTATAGCGGGGAACACAGATACGCAGTATTTT
cdr3_aa: CASSQSIAGNTDTQYF

clone_size: .
j_call: TRBJ1-1
v_call: TRBV5-1
d_call: .
cdr3_nt: TGCGCCAGCAGCTTGGCCAGTATGAACACTGAAGCTTTCTTT
cdr3_aa: CASSLASMNTEAFF

clone_size: .
j_call: TRBJ2-2
v_call: TRBV30
d_call: .
cdr3_nt: TGTGCCTGGAGTGTGGATGGGGCCGGGGAGCTGTTTTTT
cdr3_aa: CAWSVDGAGELFF

clone_size: few
j_call: TRBJ2-5
v_call: TRBV2
d_call: .
cdr3_nt: TGTGCCAGCAGTGGGGAACAGGGTTTCAGGGAGACCCAGTACTTC
cdr3_aa: CASSGEQGFRETQYF